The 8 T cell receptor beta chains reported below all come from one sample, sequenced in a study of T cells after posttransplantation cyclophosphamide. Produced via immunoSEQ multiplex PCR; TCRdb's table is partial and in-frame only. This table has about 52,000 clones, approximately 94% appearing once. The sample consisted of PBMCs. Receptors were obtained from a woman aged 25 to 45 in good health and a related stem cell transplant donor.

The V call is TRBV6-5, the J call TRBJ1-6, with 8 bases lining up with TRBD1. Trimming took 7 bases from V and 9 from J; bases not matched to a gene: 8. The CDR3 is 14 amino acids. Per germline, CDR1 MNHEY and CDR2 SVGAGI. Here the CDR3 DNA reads TGTGCCAGCAACAGGGGGGGTATCGGTTCACCCCTCCACTTT. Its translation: CASNRGGIGSPLHF.

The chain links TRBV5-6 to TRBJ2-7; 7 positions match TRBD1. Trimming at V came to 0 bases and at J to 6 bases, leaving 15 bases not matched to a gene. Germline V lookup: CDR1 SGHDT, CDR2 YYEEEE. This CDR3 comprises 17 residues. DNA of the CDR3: TGTGCCAGCAGCTTGGATCTATTGGGCCGACAGGGCGGCGAGCAGTACTTC. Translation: CASSLDLLGRQGGEQYF.

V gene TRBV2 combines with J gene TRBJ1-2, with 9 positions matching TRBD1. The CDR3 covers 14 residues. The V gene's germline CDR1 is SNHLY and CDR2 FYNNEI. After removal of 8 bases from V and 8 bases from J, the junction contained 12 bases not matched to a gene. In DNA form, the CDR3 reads TGTGCCAGCGAGATTCGGACAGGGGATCACGGCTACACCTTC. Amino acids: CASEIRTGDHGYTF. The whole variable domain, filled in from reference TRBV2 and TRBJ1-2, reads EPEVTQTPSHQVTQMGQEVILRCVPISNHLYFYWYRQILGQKVEFLVSFYNNEISEKSEIFDDQFSVERPDGSNFTLKIRSTKLEDSAMYFCASEIRTGDHGYTFGSGTRLTVV.

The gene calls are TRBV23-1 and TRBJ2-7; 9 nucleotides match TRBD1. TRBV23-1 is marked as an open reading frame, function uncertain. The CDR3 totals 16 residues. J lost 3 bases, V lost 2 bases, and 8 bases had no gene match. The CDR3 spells CASSQPDRGECYEQYF. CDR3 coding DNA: TGCGCCAGCAGTCAACCGGACAGGGGTGAGTGCTACGAGCAGTACTTC.

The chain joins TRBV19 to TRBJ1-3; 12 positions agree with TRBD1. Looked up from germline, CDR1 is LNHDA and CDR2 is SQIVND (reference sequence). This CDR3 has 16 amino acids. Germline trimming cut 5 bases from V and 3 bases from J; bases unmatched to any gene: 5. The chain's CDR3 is CASSPGTGGIGNTIYF. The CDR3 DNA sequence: TGTGCCAGTAGTCCTGGGACAGGGGGCATTGGAAACACCATATATTTT.

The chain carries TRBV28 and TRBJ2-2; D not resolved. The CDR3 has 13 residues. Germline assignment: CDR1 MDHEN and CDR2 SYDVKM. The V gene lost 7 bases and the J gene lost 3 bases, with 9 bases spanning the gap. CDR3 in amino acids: CASTLVYTGELFF. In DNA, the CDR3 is TGTGCCAGCACCCTAGTTTACACCGGGGAGCTGTTTTTT.

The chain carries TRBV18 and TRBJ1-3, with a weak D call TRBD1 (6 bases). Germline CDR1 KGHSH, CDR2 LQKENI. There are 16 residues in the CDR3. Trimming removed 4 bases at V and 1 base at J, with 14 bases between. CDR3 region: CASSLDRQLSGNTIYF. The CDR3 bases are TGTGCCAGCTCACTGGACAGACAATTATCTGGAAACACCATATATTTT.

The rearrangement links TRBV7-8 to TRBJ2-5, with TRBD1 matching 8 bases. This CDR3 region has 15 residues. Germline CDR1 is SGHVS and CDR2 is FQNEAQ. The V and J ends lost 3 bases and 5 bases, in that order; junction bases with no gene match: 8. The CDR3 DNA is TGTGCCAGCAGCTTGTATCAGGGGGCGGGGGAGACCCAGTACTTC. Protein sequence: CASSLYQGAGETQYF.